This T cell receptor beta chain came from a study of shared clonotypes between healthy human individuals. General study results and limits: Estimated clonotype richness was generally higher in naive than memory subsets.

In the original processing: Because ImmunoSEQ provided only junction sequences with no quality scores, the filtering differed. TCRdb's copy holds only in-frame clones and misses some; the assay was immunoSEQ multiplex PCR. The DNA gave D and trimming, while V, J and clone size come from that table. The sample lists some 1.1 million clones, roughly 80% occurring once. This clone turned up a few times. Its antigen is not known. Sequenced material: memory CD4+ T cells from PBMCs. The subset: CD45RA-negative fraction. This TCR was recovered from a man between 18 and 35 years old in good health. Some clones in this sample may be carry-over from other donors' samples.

In DNA form, the CDR3 reads TGTGCCAGCAGCACCCGACAGGATTCCTACGAGCAGTACTTC. Translating gives CASSTRQDSYEQYF. The chain uses TRBV4-2 and TRBJ2-7; D might be TRBD1 (6 bases). Looked up from germline, CDR1 is LGHNA and CDR2 is YNFKEQ. Trimming pared 5 bases from V and 1 base from J, leaving 12 bases between. The CDR3 has 14 amino acids.